This T cell receptor (beta chain) stems from a study of shared clonotypes between healthy human individuals. Across the study: Three plates each covered CD4 naive and memory; CD8 naive two, CD8 memory one. General observations from the study: The study found about 4.6% of naive CD4 clonotypes shared across several donors.

The assay was immunoSEQ multiplex PCR, and TCRdb's table has in-frame clones only and misses some. The table has 2.5 million or so clones, more than 90% seen once. In regard to this clone: The antigen is undetermined.

Trimming at V came to 4 bases and at J to 4 bases, leaving 4 bases not matched to a gene. Germline CDR1 reads KGHSH; CDR2 reads LQKENI. The CDR3 consists of 13 residues. This receptor was identified in a man between 18 and 29 years old in good health. Input material: naive CD4+ T cells sorted from blood. The subset: CD45RA+ positively selected. The genes are TRBV18 and TRBJ2-7; the match to TRBD1 covers 7 bases. In DNA, the CDR3 is TGTGCCAGCTCACTTCAGGGGGAGTACGAGCAGTACTTC. Translation gives CASSLQGEYEQYF. The entire variable domain, with the rest obtained from reference TRBV18 and TRBJ2-7, is as follows: NAGVMQNPRHLVRRRGQEARLRCSPMKGHSHVYWYRQLPEEGLKFMVYLQKENIIDESGMPKERFSAEFPKEGPSILRIQQVVRGDSAAYFCASSLQGEYEQYFGPGTRLTVT.